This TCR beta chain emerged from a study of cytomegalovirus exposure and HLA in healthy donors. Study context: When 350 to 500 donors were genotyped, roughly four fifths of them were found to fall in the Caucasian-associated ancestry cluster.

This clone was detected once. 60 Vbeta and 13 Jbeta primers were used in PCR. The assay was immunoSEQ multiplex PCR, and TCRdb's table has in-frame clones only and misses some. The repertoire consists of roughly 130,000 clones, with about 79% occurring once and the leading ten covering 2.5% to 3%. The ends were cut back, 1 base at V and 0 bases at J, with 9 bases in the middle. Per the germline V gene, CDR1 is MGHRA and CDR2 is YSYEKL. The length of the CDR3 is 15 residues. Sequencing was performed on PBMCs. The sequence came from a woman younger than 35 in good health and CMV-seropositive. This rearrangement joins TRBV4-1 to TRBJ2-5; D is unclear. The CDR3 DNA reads TGCGCCAGCAGCCAAGTGTCCCTGTACCAAGAGACCCAGTACTTC. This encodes CASSQVSLYQETQYF.